A selection of T cell receptor beta chains follows, all from one sample in a study of cytomegalovirus exposure and HLA in healthy donors. The repertoire was sequenced with immunoSEQ multiplex PCR; TCRdb's copy has only in-frame clones and lacks some. The table lists around 150,000 clones, around three quarters of them singletons. Sequencing input: PBMCs. Every receptor here comes from a male donor in good health and CMV-seronegative. Both conserved end residues are part of each CDR3. The order of the fields is D gene, V gene, clone size, J gene, CDR3 protein, CDR3 DNA. D genes are given only for firm matches. Clone sizes are given selectively: once, few, many, or a class where the clone is expanded.

D gene: TRBD1; V gene: TRBV7-9; clone size: -; J gene: TRBJ2-3; CDR3 protein: CASSFGQGADTQYF; CDR3 DNA: TGTGCCAGCAGCTTTGGACAGGGGGCTGATACGCAGTATTTT
D gene: TRBD2; V gene: TRBV18; clone size: -; J gene: TRBJ2-1; CDR3 protein: CASSRGAGGPGYNEQFF; CDR3 DNA: TGTGCCAGCTCCCGGGGAGCGGGGGGGCCCGGCTACAATGAGCAGTTCTTC
D gene: TRBD1; V gene: TRBV9; clone size: -; J gene: TRBJ2-5; CDR3 protein: CASSVVASGQGTQETQYF; CDR3 DNA: TGTGCCAGCAGCGTAGTCGCGTCGGGACAGGGGACTCAAGAGACCCAGTACTTC
D gene: -; V gene: TRBV6-5; clone size: -; J gene: TRBJ1-1; CDR3 protein: CASSYSWGANTEAFF; CDR3 DNA: TGTGCCAGCAGTTACTCCTGGGGCGCGAACACTGAAGCTTTCTTT
D gene: TRBD2; V gene: TRBV5-4; clone size: -; J gene: TRBJ2-7; CDR3 protein: CASSQGTSGSSAYEQYF; CDR3 DNA: TGTGCCAGCAGCCAAGGGACTAGCGGGAGTTCGGCCTACGAGCAGTACTTC
D gene: -; V gene: TRBV5-5; clone size: -; J gene: TRBJ1-2; CDR3 protein: CASSFQGRTEPGGYTF; CDR3 DNA: TGTGCCAGCAGCTTCCAAGGCAGAACAGAACCAGGGGGCTACACCTTC
D gene: TRBD2; V gene: TRBV4-1; clone size: -; J gene: TRBJ2-3; CDR3 protein: CASSPRASGSSTDTQYF; CDR3 DNA: TGCGCCAGCAGCCCCCGTGCTAGCGGGAGTAGTACAGATACGCAGTATTTT
D gene: TRBD1; V gene: TRBV7-3; clone size: -; J gene: TRBJ1-4; CDR3 protein: CANSRQGNEKLFF; CDR3 DNA: TGTGCCAACAGTCGACAGGGTAATGAAAAACTGTTTTTT
D gene: -; V gene: TRBV4-3; clone size: -; J gene: TRBJ2-1; CDR3 protein: CASSQEGFHEQFF; CDR3 DNA: TGCGCCAGCAGCCAGGAGGGATTCCATGAGCAGTTCTTC
D gene: -; V gene: TRBV4-3; clone size: -; J gene: TRBJ2-7; CDR3 protein: CASSQGGTASDEQYF; CDR3 DNA: TGCGCCAGCAGCCAAGGGGGGACTGCTTCCGACGAGCAGTACTTC
D gene: TRBD2; V gene: TRBV4-3; clone size: -; J gene: TRBJ2-5; CDR3 protein: CASSQVIIGLAGGETQYF; CDR3 DNA: TGCGCCAGCAGCCAAGTAATAATAGGGTTAGCGGGAGGGGAGACCCAGTACTTC
D gene: -; V gene: TRBV5-1; clone size: -; J gene: TRBJ2-1; CDR3 protein: CASSSGLTPEFF; CDR3 DNA: TGCGCCAGCAGCTCTGGACTAACTCCTGAGTTCTTC
D gene: -; V gene: TRBV19; clone size: -; J gene: TRBJ2-1; CDR3 protein: CASSIPLNEQFF; CDR3 DNA: TGTGCCAGTAGTATCCCCTTAAATGAGCAGTTCTTC
D gene: -; V gene: TRBV9; clone size: once; J gene: TRBJ2-2; CDR3 protein: CASSVGSTGELFF; CDR3 DNA: TGTGCCAGCAGCGTAGGGAGTACCGGGGAGCTGTTTTTT
D gene: TRBD1; V gene: TRBV6-6; clone size: -; J gene: TRBJ1-5; CDR3 protein: CASSATGGGNQPQHF; CDR3 DNA: TGTGCCAGCAGTGCGACAGGGGGTGGCAATCAGCCCCAGCATTTT
D gene: TRBD2; V gene: TRBV15; clone size: few; J gene: TRBJ2-3; CDR3 protein: CATSRRTGLAGGDTQYF; CDR3 DNA: TGTGCCACCAGCAGAAGAACCGGACTAGCGGGGGGAGATACGCAGTATTTT
D gene: -; V gene: TRBV19; clone size: -; J gene: TRBJ1-5; CDR3 protein: CASWAGQEGQPQHF; CDR3 DNA: TGTGCCAGTTGGGCGGGGCAGGAGGGTCAGCCCCAGCATTTT
D gene: -; V gene: TRBV10-3; clone size: -; J gene: TRBJ1-1; CDR3 protein: CATKGREGNTEAFF; CDR3 DNA: TGTGCCACAAAGGGTAGGGAGGGGAACACTGAAGCTTTCTTT
D gene: -; V gene: TRBV7-3; clone size: -; J gene: TRBJ1-5; CDR3 protein: CASSPNAGADQPQHF; CDR3 DNA: TGTGCCAGCAGTCCTAACGCAGGTGCCGATCAGCCCCAGCATTTT
D gene: TRBD2; V gene: TRBV28; clone size: once; J gene: TRBJ2-1; CDR3 protein: CASSGTSGTSYNEQFF; CDR3 DNA: TGTGCCAGCAGCGGGACTAGCGGGACCTCCTACAATGAGCAGTTCTTC
D gene: -; V gene: TRBV28; clone size: -; J gene: TRBJ2-1; CDR3 protein: CASSRVYNEQFF; CDR3 DNA: TGTGCCAGCAGCCGTGTCTACAATGAGCAGTTCTTC
D gene: TRBD1; V gene: TRBV7-2; clone size: -; J gene: TRBJ1-2; CDR3 protein: CASSLERDRGRVFGYTF; CDR3 DNA: TGTGCCAGCAGCTTAGAGAGGGACAGGGGGCGAGTCTTTGGCTACACCTTC
D gene: TRBD2; V gene: TRBV9; clone size: -; J gene: TRBJ2-4; CDR3 protein: CASSVGSSGGTSGAWIQYF; CDR3 DNA: TGTGCCAGCAGCGTAGGGTCTAGCGGGGGGACCTCGGGGGCGTGGATTCAGTACTTC
D gene: TRBD1; V gene: TRBV30; clone size: -; J gene: TRBJ2-2; CDR3 protein: CAWRRQGRYTGELFF; CDR3 DNA: TGTGCCTGGAGGCGACAGGGACGATACACCGGGGAGCTGTTTTTT
D gene: -; V gene: TRBV7-9; clone size: once; J gene: TRBJ1-1; CDR3 protein: CASSLQGLSEAFF; CDR3 DNA: TGTGCCAGCAGCTTACAGGGGTTGTCTGAAGCTTTCTTT
D gene: TRBD2; V gene: TRBV5-8; clone size: -; J gene: TRBJ2-3; CDR3 protein: CASSLSLSGGAADTQYF; CDR3 DNA: TGTGCCAGCAGCTTGTCACTTAGCGGGGGGGCAGCAGATACGCAGTATTTT
D gene: TRBD2; V gene: TRBV7-2; clone size: once; J gene: TRBJ2-7; CDR3 protein: CASGLVLAGSYEQYF; CDR3 DNA: TGTGCCAGCGGCTTAGTTCTAGCGGGGAGCTACGAGCAGTACTTC
D gene: TRBD2; V gene: TRBV7-3; clone size: -; J gene: TRBJ2-3; CDR3 protein: CASSVTGGRDTQYF; CDR3 DNA: TGTGCCAGCAGCGTCACGGGCGGGAGGGATACGCAGTATTTT
D gene: -; V gene: TRBV27; clone size: -; J gene: TRBJ2-7; CDR3 protein: CASSLAAGSYEQYF; CDR3 DNA: TGTGCCAGCAGTTTAGCCGCGGGCTCCTACGAGCAGTACTTC
D gene: -; V gene: TRBV7-6; clone size: -; J gene: TRBJ2-7; CDR3 protein: CASSLVQGGSPEQYF; CDR3 DNA: TGTGCCAGCAGCTTAGTGCAGGGAGGCAGTCCCGAGCAGTACTTC
D gene: TRBD1; V gene: TRBV5-3; clone size: -; J gene: TRBJ1-2; CDR3 protein: CARSRGGDRPDDNYGYTF; CDR3 DNA: TGTGCCAGAAGCCGAGGCGGGGACAGGCCCGACGATAACTATGGCTACACCTTC
D gene: -; V gene: TRBV4-3; clone size: -; J gene: TRBJ1-2; CDR3 protein: CASSQVRGAGGYTF; CDR3 DNA: TGCGCCAGCAGCCAAGTACGGGGGGCTGGTGGCTACACCTTC
D gene: TRBD2; V gene: TRBV5-4; clone size: -; J gene: TRBJ2-3; CDR3 protein: CASSRLADTDTQYF; CDR3 DNA: TGTGCCAGCAGCCGACTAGCGGACACAGATACGCAGTATTTT
D gene: TRBD1; V gene: TRBV5-1; clone size: -; J gene: TRBJ2-5; CDR3 protein: CASSFQTGLETQYF; CDR3 DNA: TGCGCCAGCAGCTTTCAGACAGGGTTAGAGACCCAGTACTTC
D gene: TRBD1; V gene: TRBV9; clone size: -; J gene: TRBJ1-2; CDR3 protein: CASSPGTGGVMNYGYTF; CDR3 DNA: TGTGCCAGCAGCCCAGGGACAGGGGGCGTTATGAACTATGGCTACACCTTC
D gene: -; V gene: TRBV27; clone size: -; J gene: TRBJ2-1; CDR3 protein: CASSLKPALWNEQFF; CDR3 DNA: TGTGCCAGCAGTTTAAAGCCCGCCTTGTGGAATGAGCAGTTCTTC
D gene: TRBD2; V gene: TRBV6-1; clone size: -; J gene: TRBJ2-5; CDR3 protein: CASSGTSGGAETQYF; CDR3 DNA: TGTGCCAGCAGTGGGACTAGCGGGGGGGCAGAGACCCAGTACTTC
D gene: TRBD2; V gene: TRBV27; clone size: -; J gene: TRBJ2-1; CDR3 protein: CASRGGLADNEQFF; CDR3 DNA: TGTGCCAGCAGGGGGGGACTAGCTGACAATGAGCAGTTCTTC
D gene: -; V gene: TRBV28; clone size: -; J gene: TRBJ1-5; CDR3 protein: CASRGGPGINQPQHF; CDR3 DNA: TGTGCCAGTCGGGGAGGGCCAGGGATCAATCAGCCCCAGCATTTT
D gene: TRBD1; V gene: TRBV7-9; clone size: -; J gene: TRBJ1-2; CDR3 protein: CASSYRGGYTF; CDR3 DNA: TGTGCCAGCAGCTACAGGGGTGGCTACACCTTC
D gene: -; V gene: TRBV5-1; clone size: -; J gene: TRBJ1-3; CDR3 protein: CASSPTLTGSGNTIYF; CDR3 DNA: TGCGCCAGCAGTCCTACCTTGACAGGCTCTGGAAACACCATATATTTT
D gene: -; V gene: TRBV30; clone size: once; J gene: TRBJ2-1; CDR3 protein: CAWSSSRSSYNEQFF; CDR3 DNA: TGTGCCTGGAGTAGTTCTAGGAGCTCCTACAATGAGCAGTTCTTC
D gene: -; V gene: TRBV9; clone size: -; J gene: TRBJ2-5; CDR3 protein: CASSVQSGIQETQYF; CDR3 DNA: TGTGCCAGCAGCGTACAGTCGGGAATACAAGAGACCCAGTACTTC
D gene: -; V gene: TRBV27; clone size: few; J gene: TRBJ2-2; CDR3 protein: CASSYGSNTGELFF; CDR3 DNA: TGTGCCAGCAGTTACGGTTCGAACACCGGGGAGCTGTTTTTT
D gene: -; V gene: TRBV2; clone size: -; J gene: TRBJ1-2; CDR3 protein: CASSPQAYGYTF; CDR3 DNA: TGTGCCAGCAGTCCACAGGCGTATGGCTACACCTTC
D gene: -; V gene: TRBV11-2; clone size: -; J gene: TRBJ2-4; CDR3 protein: CASSRGGRGNIQYF; CDR3 DNA: TGTGCCAGCAGTAGGGGGGGGAGGGGGAACATTCAGTACTTC